This entry lists 32 T cell receptor beta chains sequenced from one sample in a study of cytomegalovirus exposure and HLA in healthy donors. Primers: 60 Vbeta forward and 13 Jbeta reverse. Produced via immunoSEQ multiplex PCR; TCRdb's table is partial and in-frame only. The sample holds some 150,000 clones, approximately 60% seen once. The sequencing sample was made of PBMCs. The receptor source for this set is a middle-aged woman in good health and CMV-seronegative.

The chain uses TRBV7-2 and TRBJ2-2; no definite D call. Germline CDR1 reads SGHTA; CDR2 reads FQGNSA. Deletions cut 3 bases from V and 4 bases from J, with 12 bases between. The CDR3 sequence is 15 residues long. This CDR3 is CASSFTFGGTGELFF. For the CDR3, the DNA is TGTGCCAGCAGCTTCACTTTCGGCGGCACCGGGGAGCTGTTTTTT.

The sample holds a few counts of this clone. The rearrangement uses TRBV7-3 and TRBJ2-3, with 9 bases lining up with TRBD1. Germline trimming cut 5 bases from V and 8 bases from J; bases unmatched to any gene: 17. This CDR3 contains 17 residues. From germline, CDR1 is SGHTA and CDR2 FQGTGA. Here the CDR3 DNA reads TGTGCCAGCAGCCCGTGGACAGGGGCAAACCTGGTCCCTACGCAGTATTTT. Amino acid sequence: CASSPWTGANLVPTQYF.

DNA of the CDR3: TGTGCCAGCAGTCACCCCAGGGTAGCCAAAAACATTCAGTACTTC. Its protein product is CASSHPRVAKNIQYF. The chain couples TRBV6-1 to TRBJ2-4, with a possible D match to TRBD1 (5 bases). The CDR3 spans 15 residues. Germline V lookup: CDR1 MNHNS, CDR2 SASEGT. V was cut by 5 bases and J by 0 bases, with 11 bases left in between.

CDR3: CASSSGLSGNTIYF. CDR3 DNA sequence: TGTGCCAGCAGCTCGGGTCTCTCTGGAAACACCATATATTTT. J is TRBJ1-3 and V is TRBV7-2, with D uncertain. The CDR3 runs to 14 residues. V was pared by 4 bases and J by 0 bases, with 7 bases between. Germline lookup yields CDR1 SGHTA and CDR2 FQGNSA.

The chain recombines TRBV29-1 with TRBJ1-1; D is undetermined. Germline V gene data show CDR1 as SQVTM and CDR2 as ANQGSEA. The germline V and J ends were trimmed by 4 bases and 2 bases, with 11 bases remaining between them. The CDR3 has 13 amino acids. CDR3 protein: CSVGGRQNTEAFF. CDR3 coding DNA: TGCAGCGTTGGAGGGAGGCAAAACACTGAAGCTTTCTTT.

The genes are TRBV27 and TRBJ1-6, with 9 bases identical to TRBD1. From germline, CDR1 is MNHEY and CDR2 SMNVEV (reference sequence). J gave up 10 bases and V 2 bases, and 6 bases lay outside the gene matches. The CDR3 covers 15 residues. The CDR3 DNA reads TGTGCCAGCAGTTTAACCGGGACAGGGCGATCACCCCTCCACTTT. Translating gives CASSLTGTGRSPLHF.

The chain links TRBV9 to TRBJ2-3, with TRBD1 identical over 10 bases. Trimming took 2 bases from V and 3 from J; bases not matched to a gene: 6. Germline CDR1 and CDR2: SGDLS and YYNGEE. The CDR3 loop spans 16 amino acids. The CDR3 DNA follows: TGTGCCAGCAGCGTCGGGACAGGGGAAGGGACAGATACGCAGTATTTT. Protein: CASSVGTGEGTDTQYF.

The table lists this clone with a few counts. The J gene is TRBJ1-1, the V gene TRBV2; TRBD1 is a possible D gene (5 bases). The ends were cut back, 6 bases at V and 3 bases at J, with 20 bases in the middle. Germline V gene lookup returns CDR1 SNHLY and CDR2 FYNNEI. This CDR3 spans 16 amino acids. Here the CDR3 reads CASRRGGGAADTEAFF. CDR3 DNA: TGTGCCAGCAGGAGGGGAGGAGGGGCAGCGGACACTGAAGCTTTCTTT.

V gene TRBV6-1 combines with J gene TRBJ1-4; D ambiguous. Trimming stripped 2 bases from V and 8 bases from J, with 15 bases between. The CDR3 is 15 amino acids. Germline CDR1 reads MNHNS; CDR2 reads SASEGT. The CDR3 loop reads CASSESGRVAEKLFF. DNA of the CDR3: TGTGCCAGCAGTGAATCTGGTCGGGTGGCGGAAAAACTGTTTTTT.

V is TRBV30 and J is TRBJ1-5; 8 bases map to TRBD1. Germline values: CDR1 GTSNPN, CDR2 SVGIG (reference sequence). The CDR3 contains 14 residues. The V and J ends lost 3 bases and 8 bases, in that order; junction bases with no gene match: 9. In DNA form, the CDR3 reads TGTGCCTGGAGCTCTGGGACAGGCCTGGAGCCCCAGCATTTT. It specifies CAWSSGTGLEPQHF.

J is TRBJ2-1 and V is TRBV9, with 7 bases aligning to TRBD2. Trimming at V came to 4 bases and at J to 2 bases, leaving 9 bases not matched to a gene. The CDR3 totals 16 residues. Germline CDR1 reads SGDLS; CDR2 reads YYNGEE. CDR3 in DNA: TGTGCCAGCAGCCCCCAAGCGGGGCACACCTACAATGAGCAGTTCTTC. It codes for CASSPQAGHTYNEQFF.

The genes are TRBV15 and TRBJ1-1, with D possibly being TRBD1 (6 bases). The germline V and J ends were trimmed by 0 bases and 6 bases, with 11 bases remaining between them. This CDR3 comprises 14 residues. Per germline, CDR1 LNHNV and CDR2 YYDKDF (reference sequence). The DNA for the CDR3 is TGTGCCACCAGCAGAGATTTAGGGGGGGCTGAAGCTTTCTTT. This translates into CATSRDLGGAEAFF.

A note on this clone: Other DNA sequences in the sample encode the same CDR3. V is TRBV13 and J is TRBJ2-3, with 8 nucleotides matching TRBD2. The J segment lost 1 base and the V segment lost 4 bases, leaving 4 bases of the junction unmatched. The CDR3 has 15 amino acids. Germline V gives CDR1 PRHDT, CDR2 FYEKMQ (reference sequence). This CDR3 reads CASSSGGAGTDTQYF. For the CDR3, the DNA is TGTGCCAGCAGCTCCGGGGGGGCAGGCACAGATACGCAGTATTTT.

The gene calls are TRBV5-4 and TRBJ2-7; 8 bases align to TRBD2. V was clipped by 4 bases and J by 4 bases; unmatched bases: 7. The germline V gene has CDR1 SGHNT and CDR2 YYREEE (reference sequence). This CDR3 comprises 14 residues. CDR3 DNA sequence: TGTGCCAGCAGCCCGTGGGCGGGGGGATACGAGCAGTACTTC. Amino acid sequence: CASSPWAGGYEQYF.

V gene TRBV27 combines with J gene TRBJ1-4; D is perhaps TRBD1 (5 bases). The CDR3 runs 15 residues. With 4 bases removed from V and 2 bases from J, the gap between germline ends came to 11 bases. CDR1 and CDR2 from the germline V gene are MNHEY and SMNVEV (reference sequence). The CDR3 is CASSSLRATNEKLFF. In DNA, the CDR3 is TGTGCCAGCAGTTCCCTCAGGGCTACTAATGAAAAACTGTTTTTT.

This chain uses TRBV2 with TRBJ2-1, with 8 bases identical to TRBD2. CDR1 SNHLY and CDR2 FYNNEI come from the germline V gene. The CDR3 is made up of 15 amino acids. V lost 8 bases to trimming and J lost 0 bases; unmatched junction nucleotides: 6. Here the CDR3 reads CASRGGSSSYNEQFF. The CDR3 DNA follows: TGTGCCAGCCGGGGGGGTTCCAGCTCCTACAATGAGCAGTTCTTC. The full variable domain, its missing parts supplied by reference TRBV2 and TRBJ2-1, is EPEVTQTPSHQVTQMGQEVILRCVPISNHLYFYWYRQILGQKVEFLVSFYNNEISEKSEIFDDQFSVERPDGSNFTLKIRSTKLEDSAMYFCASRGGSSSYNEQFFGPGTRLTVL.

This clone was seen a few times. This chain connects TRBV5-6 to TRBJ2-7; 8 positions agree with TRBD1. The CDR3 contains 13 residues. Trimming cost V 2 bases and J 6 bases; bases outside gene matches: 4. Germline assignment: CDR1 SGHDT and CDR2 YYEEEE. The CDR3 bases are TGTGCCAGCAGCTTAGGACAGGGCGGCGAGCAGTACTTC. It is translated as CASSLGQGGEQYF.

The chain joins TRBV12-5 to TRBJ1-1, with no clear D. Germline lookup yields CDR1 LGHNT and CDR2 FRNRAP. The CDR3 runs 11 residues. The V gene lost 2 bases and the J gene lost 8 bases, with 6 bases spanning the gap. The CDR3 spells CASGLFREAFF. CDR3 bases: TGTGCTAGTGGTTTGTTCAGGGAAGCTTTCTTT.

Many counts were recorded for this clone. The chain has TRBV5-1 and TRBJ1-1; D perhaps matches TRBD1 (6 bases). The CDR3 spans 14 residues. Trimming removed 2 bases at V and 8 bases at J, with 16 bases between. Per germline, CDR1 SGHRS and CDR2 YFSETQ. The CDR3 DNA sequence: TGCGCCAGCAGCTTCCGCTTACAGGGTTTAGAAGCTTTCTTT. Amino acids: CASSFRLQGLEAFF.

J is TRBJ1-1 and V is TRBV28; 9 bases match TRBD1. This CDR3 is 15 amino acids long. CDR1 is MDHEN and CDR2 is SYDVKM in the germline V gene. After removal of 5 bases from V and 8 bases from J, the junction contained 12 bases not matched to a gene. CDR3 sequence reads: CASSPPGQGGGEAFF. The CDR3 nucleotides read TGTGCCAGCAGTCCACCGGGACAGGGAGGTGGAGAAGCTTTCTTT.

This clone was counted a few times. The gene calls are TRBV30 and TRBJ1-5; no clear D gene. Germline assignment: CDR1 GTSNPN and CDR2 SVGIG (reference sequence). The V end lost 0 bases, the J end lost 4 bases, and 7 bases lay between the germline ends. CDR3 length equals 13 residues. CDR3 nucleotides: TGTGCCTGGAGTGTGGGCCAAAATCAGCCCCAGCATTTT. Encoded protein: CAWSVGQNQPQHF. Full variable domain (remainder filled in from reference TRBV30 and TRBJ1-5): SQTIHQWPATLVQPVGSPLSLECTVEGTSNPNLYWYRQAAGRGLQLLFYSVGIGQISSEVPQNLSASRPQDRQFILSSKKLLLSDSGFYLCAWSVGQNQPQHFGDGTRLSIL.

This clone was detected a few times. This chain links TRBV6-6 with TRBJ1-5; TRBD1 matches at 10 bases. V was pared by 5 bases and J by 5 bases, with 6 bases of the junction left unmatched. Germline V gives CDR1 MNHNY, CDR2 SVGAGI (reference sequence). The CDR3 is made up of 15 amino acids. The CDR3 protein is CASSPQTGGDQPQHF. The CDR3 nucleotides read TGTGCCAGCAGTCCACAGACAGGGGGCGATCAGCCCCAGCATTTT.

The CDR3 is CAWSRSETNSYEQYF. In DNA, the CDR3 is TGTGCCTGGAGTAGGTCCGAGACAAACTCCTACGAGCAGTACTTC. The V gene is TRBV30, the J gene TRBJ2-5; D call uncertain. The J call may be wrong; the DNA end is better matched by TRBJ2-7. The CDR3 is 15 residues long. The germline V gene has CDR1 GTSNPN and CDR2 SVGIG (reference sequence).

This clone was observed a few times. V usage is TRBV7-2 and J usage is TRBJ2-5; D unresolved. The CDR3 runs 12 residues. V was trimmed by 5 bases and J by 4 bases, leaving 8 bases between them. Germline V lookup: CDR1 SGHTA, CDR2 FQGNSA. CDR3 residues: CASSILLETQYF. DNA for the CDR3: TGTGCCAGCAGCATACTCCTAGAGACCCAGTACTTC.

The chain recombines TRBV30 with TRBJ1-2, with D maybe TRBD1 (5 bases). This CDR3 contains 9 residues. Germline CDR1 is GTSNPN and CDR2 is SVGIG (reference sequence). CDR3 sequence reads: CAGHNGYTF. DNA for the CDR3: TGTGCAGGACATAATGGCTACACCTTC.

V gene TRBV30 combines with J gene TRBJ1-1; D gene unclear. CDR1 is GTSNPN, CDR2 SVGIG, per germline (reference sequence). V shed 1 base and J shed 6 bases, with 15 bases lying between them. The CDR3 is 14 amino acids. The CDR3 bases are TGTGCCTGGAGTGGGTTCTTGGGCGTCGCTGAAGCTTTCTTT. It encodes CAWSGFLGVAEAFF.

V gene TRBV19 combines with J gene TRBJ1-3, with a tentative D call TRBD1 (5 bases). The CDR3 extends over 14 amino acids. Looked up from germline, CDR1 is LNHDA and CDR2 is SQIVND (reference sequence). V was trimmed by 3 bases and J by 4 bases, leaving 10 bases between them. The CDR3 reads CASSIGGAGNTIYF. The CDR3 DNA sequence: TGTGCCAGTAGTATCGGCGGGGCCGGAAACACCATATATTTT.

The V gene is TRBV12-5, the J gene TRBJ1-1; TRBD1 matches 7 bases. CDR3 size: 15 residues. V was clipped by 2 bases and J by 3 bases; unmatched bases: 6. Germline V CDR1 and CDR2: LGHNT, FRNRAP. Here the CDR3 DNA reads TGTGCTAGTGGTTTGACCCGGACAGGCCACACTGAAGCTTTCTTT. Amino acid sequence: CASGLTRTGHTEAFF.

The chain recombines TRBV6-1 with TRBJ1-2; 7 bases map to TRBD1. The germline V gene encodes CDR1 MNHNS and CDR2 SASEGT. The ends lost 7 bases at V and 6 bases at J; junction bases unmatched: 5. The CDR3 has 12 residues. The DNA of the CDR3 is TGTGCCAGCACCGACAGGGCCCATGGCTACACCTTC. Its protein product is CASTDRAHGYTF.

V and J are TRBV7-3 and TRBJ2-3, with TRBD2 identical over 7 bases. CDR3 size: 16 residues. Germline V gene sequence: CDR1 SGHTA, CDR2 FQGTGA. V lost 4 bases and J lost 5; bases outside the gene matches: 12. CDR3 nucleotides: TGTGCCAGCAGCTCCCAGCGGGGACTACGGGGAGATACGCAGTATTTT. This gives the protein CASSSQRGLRGDTQYF. Supplemented by reference TRBV7-3 and TRBJ2-3, the full variable domain reads GAGVSQTPSNKVTEKGKYVELRCDPISGHTALYWYRQSLGQGPEFLIYFQGTGAADDSGLPNDRFFAVRPEGSVSTLKIQRTERGDSAVYLCASSSQRGLRGDTQYFGPGTRLTVL.

The rearrangement uses TRBV7-2 and TRBJ2-2; D may be TRBD2 (6 bases). Germline V CDR1 and CDR2: SGHTA, FQGNSA. Trimming removed 5 bases from V and 8 bases from J, with 12 bases in between. The CDR3 spans 13 residues. For the CDR3, the DNA is TGTGCCAGCAGCATCGGACTAATTGGGGAGCTGTTTTTT. Amino acid sequence: CASSIGLIGELFF.

This clone was picked up a small number of times. The chain links TRBV11-2 to TRBJ1-1, with D uncertain. V lost 4 bases, J lost 1 base, and 10 bases lay in between. The germline V gene has CDR1 SGHAT and CDR2 FQNNGV. The CDR3 totals 14 residues. The CDR3 loop is CASSYLGANTEAFF. The CDR3 DNA sequence: TGTGCCAGCAGCTACCTGGGAGCGAACACTGAAGCTTTCTTT.